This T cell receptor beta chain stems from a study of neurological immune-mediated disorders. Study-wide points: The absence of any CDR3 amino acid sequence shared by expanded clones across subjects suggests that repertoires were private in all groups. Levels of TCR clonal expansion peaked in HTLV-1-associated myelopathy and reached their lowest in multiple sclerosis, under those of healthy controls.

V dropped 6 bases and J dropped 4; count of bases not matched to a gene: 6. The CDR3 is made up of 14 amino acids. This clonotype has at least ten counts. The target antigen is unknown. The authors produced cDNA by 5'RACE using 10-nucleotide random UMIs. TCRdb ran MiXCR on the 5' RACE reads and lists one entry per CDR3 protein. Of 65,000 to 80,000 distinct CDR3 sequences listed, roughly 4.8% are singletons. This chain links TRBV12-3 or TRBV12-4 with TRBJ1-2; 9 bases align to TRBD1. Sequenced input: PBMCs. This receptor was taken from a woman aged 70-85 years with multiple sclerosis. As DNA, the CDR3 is TGTGCCAGCAGCCGGGACAGGGAGTTCTATGGCTACACCTTC. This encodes CASSRDREFYGYTF.